These 17 T cell receptor beta chains came from one sample sequenced in a study of shared clonotypes between healthy human individuals. Clones were read by immunoSEQ multiplex PCR, and TCRdb kept only the in-frame ones, dropping some. The data show about 2.4 million clones, about 92% seen once. The sequencing sample was made of naive CD4+ T cells sorted from blood. Subset of the sample: CD45RA+ positively selected. Every receptor here comes from a man younger than 35 in good health.

Remarks on this clone: The same CDR3 is also encoded by other DNA sequences in this sample. The V gene is TRBV11-3, the J gene TRBJ1-1; D not resolved. V lost 1 base and J lost 1, with 4 bases in between. The CDR3 runs 13 residues. Germline V gene lookup returns CDR1 SGHNT and CDR2 YENEEA. This CDR3 is CASSLGTNTEAFF. The CDR3 DNA reads TGTGCCAGCAGCTTAGGGACGAACACTGAAGCTTTCTTT.

The chain couples TRBV7-2 to TRBJ1-2, with 9 bases fitting TRBD1. CDR3 length: 15 amino acids. Germline assignment: CDR1 SGHTA and CDR2 FQGNSA. The J segment lost 4 bases and the V segment lost 1 base, leaving 4 bases of the junction unmatched. The CDR3 spells CASSLGTGAPYGYTF. CDR3 nucleotides: TGTGCCAGCAGCTTAGGGACAGGGGCCCCCTATGGCTACACCTTC.

The chain carries TRBV10-3 and TRBJ2-5, with TRBD2 matching over 8 bases. V was clipped by 3 bases and J by 4 bases; unmatched bases: 13. In germline, CDR1 is ENHRY, CDR2 SYGVKD. The CDR3 extends over 17 amino acids. CDR3 in DNA: TGTGCCATCAGTGAAGGTGGTCGAGCGGGAGTGGGAGAGACCCAGTACTTC. It specifies CAISEGGRAGVGETQYF.

In its sample, this clone was seen a few times. The chain joins TRBV2 to TRBJ1-5, with D uncertain. The CDR3 is made up of 12 amino acids. CDR1 and CDR2 from the germline V gene are SNHLY and FYNNEI. Trimming took 6 bases from V and 5 from J, leaving 8 bases between them. The CDR3 here is CASSLRDQPQHF. CDR3 in DNA: TGTGCCAGCAGCCTAAGGGATCAGCCCCAGCATTTT.

The gene calls are TRBV30 and TRBJ1-5, with D possibly being TRBD1 (5 bases). The CDR3 sequence is 15 residues long. V lost 7 bases and J lost 6, with 22 bases in between. CDR1 GTSNPN and CDR2 SVGIG come from the germline V gene (reference sequence). This chain's CDR3 is CALTPGTAMGQPQHF. DNA for the CDR3: TGTGCCTTAACCCCCGGGACCGCTATGGGTCAGCCCCAGCATTTT.

This rearrangement joins TRBV30 to TRBJ1-6; 7 positions agree with TRBD1. From germline, CDR1 is GTSNPN and CDR2 SVGIG (reference sequence). V lost 8 bases to trimming and J lost 1 base; unmatched junction nucleotides: 11. The CDR3 spans 16 residues. CDR3 DNA sequence: TGTGCCGGACACTCGACAGGGCGTTCCTATAATTCACCCCTCCACTTT. Its translation is CAGHSTGRSYNSPLHF.

The chain joins TRBV7-9 to TRBJ2-6; D ambiguous. The CDR3 runs to 15 residues. V was clipped by 0 bases and J by 1 base, with 4 bases between them. Germline lookup yields CDR1 SEHNR and CDR2 FQNEAQ (reference sequence). CDR3 nucleotide sequence: TGTGCCAGCAGCTTAGCGGAATCTGGGGCCAACGTCCTGACTTTC. Protein: CASSLAESGANVLTF.

This chain links TRBV7-2 with TRBJ2-1, with D maybe TRBD1 (5 bases). V shed 5 bases and J shed 2 bases, with 13 bases lying between them. CDR3 size: 15 residues. Germline CDR1 and CDR2: SGHTA and FQGNSA. The CDR3 protein is CASSPAADTYNEQFF. DNA for the CDR3: TGTGCCAGCAGCCCCGCGGCGGACACCTACAATGAGCAGTTCTTC. The variable domain in full, with the rest retrieved from reference TRBV7-2 and TRBJ2-1, is GAGVSQSPSNKVTEKGKDVELRCDPISGHTALYWYRQSLGQGLEFLIYFQGNSAPDKSGLPSDRFSAERTGGSVSTLTIQRTQQEDSAVYLCASSPAADTYNEQFFGPGTRLTVL.

The chain uses TRBV11-2 and TRBJ1-2; D is perhaps TRBD1 (5 bases). The germline V gene encodes CDR1 SGHAT and CDR2 FQNNGV. CDR3 length equals 12 residues. V was shortened by 6 bases and J by 2 bases, with 7 bases between the two germline ends. In DNA, the CDR3 is TGTGCCAGCAGGGGGGGAAACTATGGCTACACCTTC. It specifies CASRGGNYGYTF. Together with reference TRBV11-2 and TRBJ1-2, the CDR3 gives the full variable domain: EAGVAQSPRYKIIEKRQSVAFWCNPISGHATLYWYQQILGQGPKLLIQFQNNGVVDDSQLPKDRFSAERLKGVDSTLKIQPAKLEDSAVYLCASRGGNYGYTFGSGTRLTVV.

The chain links TRBV5-1 to TRBJ1-4, with no clear D. This CDR3 has 15 amino acids. Trimming pared 4 bases from V and 7 bases from J, leaving 17 bases between. Germline CDR1 SGHRS, CDR2 YFSETQ. The CDR3 DNA reads TGCGCCAGCAGCGCCGACGGGAGCGGATCTGAAAAACTGTTTTTT. It specifies CASSADGSGSEKLFF.

V is TRBV5-1 and J is TRBJ1-5, with 7 bases that match TRBD1. Losses at the gene ends were 4 bases for V and 6 bases for J; bases not matched to a gene: 7. Per germline, CDR1 SGHRS and CDR2 YFSETQ. The length of the CDR3 is 14 residues. CDR3 protein: CASSLEAGGQPQHF. The CDR3 bases are TGCGCCAGCAGCCTGGAGGCAGGGGGTCAGCCCCAGCATTTT.

V usage is TRBV19 and J usage is TRBJ2-1, with TRBD2 as a possible D gene (5 bases). The ends were cut back, 7 bases at V and 7 bases at J, with 14 bases in the middle. CDR3 length: 13 amino acids. Per the germline V gene, CDR1 is LNHDA and CDR2 is SQIVND (reference sequence). This CDR3 is CASKGRGVNEQFF. CDR3 nucleotides: TGTGCCAGTAAAGGTCGGGGAGTGAATGAGCAGTTCTTC.

This chain connects TRBV14 to TRBJ1-3; D is uncertain. The CDR3 loop spans 15 amino acids. V was cut by 1 base and J by 0 bases, with 7 bases left in between. Germline V gene data show CDR1 as SGHDN and CDR2 as FVKESK. CDR3 amino acids: CASSQVFSSGNTIYF. CDR3 in DNA: TGTGCCAGCAGCCAAGTCTTTAGCTCTGGAAACACCATATATTTT.

Remarks on this clone: The sample has other DNA sequences that encode this CDR3 too. The V and J genes are TRBV7-3 and TRBJ2-2; 8 nucleotides agree with TRBD2. This CDR3 is built from 16 residues. Germline V gene data show CDR1 as SGHTA and CDR2 as FQGTGA. Losses at the gene ends were 4 bases for V and 0 bases for J; bases not matched to a gene: 4. The CDR3 reads CASSSYSGANTGELFF. CDR3 DNA sequence: TGTGCCAGCAGCTCGTATAGCGGGGCGAACACCGGGGAGCTGTTTTTT.

This clone has a single count. J is TRBJ2-5 and V is TRBV5-4; TRBD2 agrees at 11 bases. V trimming: 2 bases; J trimming: 6 bases; junction bases outside the gene matches: 9. The CDR3 sequence is 16 residues long. CDR1 is SGHNT, CDR2 YYREEE, per germline (reference sequence). The chain's CDR3 is CASSLPSGGIHQTQYF. The CDR3 DNA reads as TGTGCCAGCAGCTTACCTAGCGGGGGGATCCACCAGACCCAGTACTTC.

The chain recombines TRBV25-1 with TRBJ1-5; D gene uncertain. Germline V gene sequence: CDR1 MGHDK, CDR2 SYGVNS. The CDR3 has 14 residues. V was trimmed by 4 bases and J by 0 bases, leaving 7 bases between them. The CDR3 reads CASSGGISNQPQHF. In nucleotides, the CDR3 is TGTGCCAGCAGTGGCGGAATTAGCAATCAGCCCCAGCATTTT.

The chain combines TRBV2 with TRBJ2-1; 12 bases map to TRBD2. Germline V gene lookup returns CDR1 SNHLY and CDR2 FYNNEI. V trimming: 7 bases; J trimming: 0 bases; junction bases outside the gene matches: 13. The CDR3 covers 19 residues. The CDR3 DNA sequence: TGTGCCAGCACTCCACCCCCGGGACTAGCGGGCAGCTCCTACAATGAGCAGTTCTTC. It is translated as CASTPPPGLAGSSYNEQFF.